A single sample gave rise to the 16 T cell receptor beta chains below, sequenced in a study of blood T cells in healthy people across ages. A second PCR of about 6 to 11 cycles used a sample-barcoded 5' primer and a J-beta primer mix. One entry per CDR3 protein results from TCRdb running MiXCR on the 5' RACE reads. The sample includes some 1.8 million distinct CDR3 sequences, more than 35% seen only once; the top ten take more than 20%. The sample taken for sequencing was blood. The receptors originated from a human donor in good health.

The chain has TRBV5-6 and TRBJ2-3; D remains ambiguous. CDR3 size: 15 residues. Germline V gives CDR1 SGHDT, CDR2 YYEEEE. V dropped 0 bases and J dropped 2 bases, with 10 bases sitting between them. DNA of the CDR3: TGTGCCAGCAGCTTGGAGGTGGGATACACAGATACGCAGTATTTT. Its protein product is CASSLEVGYTDTQYF.

The chain combines TRBV2 with TRBJ1-2; no clear D gene. V was clipped by 6 bases and J by 4 bases, with 6 bases between them. This CDR3 is built from 11 residues. Germline CDR1 is SNHLY and CDR2 is FYNNEI. CDR3 in DNA: TGTGCCAGCAGAGTTCTCTATGGCTACACCTTC. It specifies CASRVLYGYTF.

J is TRBJ2-1 and V is TRBV28, with D perhaps matching TRBD1 or TRBD2 (7 bases each). Germline V CDR1 and CDR2: MDHEN, SYDVKM. The CDR3 consists of 16 residues. Trimming took off 5 bases at V and 8 bases at J, with 22 bases between the two ends. The CDR3 sequence: CASSPPRGRGRDEQFF. The CDR3 DNA reads TGTGCCAGCAGTCCCCCCCGGGGGAGGGGGCGGGATGAGCAGTTCTTC.

This clonotype has only a few counts. This rearrangement joins TRBV11-3 to TRBJ2-1, with TRBD1 matching over 11 bases. The ends lost 2 bases at V and 6 bases at J; junction bases unmatched: 6. The CDR3 loop spans 16 amino acids. Germline V gene data show CDR1 as SGHNT and CDR2 as YENEEA. The CDR3 spells CASSLFWTGGSNEQFF. For the CDR3, the DNA is TGTGCCAGCAGCTTATTTTGGACAGGGGGCTCCAATGAGCAGTTCTTC.

V gene TRBV5-5 combines with J gene TRBJ1-2; 8 positions agree with TRBD1. The germline gives CDR1 SGHKS, CDR2 YYEKEE (reference sequence). This CDR3 comprises 16 residues. V trimming: 0 bases; J trimming: 5 bases; junction bases outside the gene matches: 9. CDR3 DNA sequence: TGTGCCAGCAGCTTGGAAGGTATTCAGGGGGCGTATGGCTACACCTTC. This translates into CASSLEGIQGAYGYTF.

The chain has TRBV15 and TRBJ2-2, with D perhaps given as TRBD1 or TRBD2 (6 bases each). Germline V lookup: CDR1 LNHNV, CDR2 YYDKDF (reference sequence). The CDR3 extends over 17 amino acids. V shed 0 bases and J shed 5 bases, with 16 bases lying between them. The CDR3 here is CATSRDAGRRGTGELFF. In nucleotides, the CDR3 is TGTGCCACCAGCAGAGATGCGGGGCGAAGGGGGACCGGGGAGCTGTTTTTT.

The V gene is TRBV11-2, the J gene TRBJ2-5; D is perhaps TRBD2 (6 bases). Germline values: CDR1 SGHAT, CDR2 FQNNGV. V lost 1 base and J 3 bases, leaving 12 bases between the germline ends. The CDR3 runs to 15 residues. The CDR3 DNA follows: TGTGCCAGCAGCTTAGGCTCTAGCGAGGAAGAGACCCAGTACTTC. Protein: CASSLGSSEEETQYF.

The chain couples TRBV7-9 to TRBJ1-5, with 10 bases lining up with TRBD1. Per germline, CDR1 SEHNR and CDR2 FQNEAQ (reference sequence). The CDR3 has 17 residues. The V segment lost 5 bases and the J segment 7 bases; nucleotides outside the gene matches: 14. The CDR3 DNA follows: TGTGCCAGCAGCCGGGACAGGGGCCTTGCGCCTCGCCAGCCCCAGCATTTT. Protein product: CASSRDRGLAPRQPQHF.

J is TRBJ2-1 and V is TRBV12-3 or TRBV12-4; tentative D call: TRBD2 (6 bases). The CDR3 has 16 amino acids. Trimming pared 3 bases from V and 3 bases from J, leaving 15 bases between. CDR3 sequence: CASSLFRGGHYNEQFF. The CDR3 DNA is TGTGCCAGCAGTTTGTTCCGGGGAGGACACTACAATGAGCAGTTCTTC.

This clonotype was observed a handful of times. V usage is TRBV6-2 or TRBV6-3 and J usage is TRBJ2-1; D may be TRBD2 (5 bases). The CDR3 loop spans 12 amino acids. The V gene lost 5 bases and the J gene lost 9 bases, with 11 bases spanning the gap. CDR1 is MNHEY, CDR2 SVGEGT, per germline. The CDR3 protein is CASSGLEGEQFF. The CDR3 DNA is TGTGCCAGCAGTGGATTAGAGGGTGAGCAGTTCTTC.

The chain employs TRBV3-1 and TRBJ1-2; TRBD1 might be the D (5 bases). Trimming took 3 bases from V and 7 from J, leaving 12 bases between them. Germline assignment: CDR1 LGHDT and CDR2 YNNKEL (reference sequence). The CDR3 sequence is 13 residues long. The CDR3: CASSHGGEVGYTF. The CDR3 DNA reads TGTGCCAGCAGCCACGGAGGGGAGGTTGGCTACACCTTC. The entire variable domain, with the rest obtained from reference TRBV3-1 and TRBJ1-2, is as follows: DTAVSQTPKYLVTQMGNDKSIKCEQNLGHDTMYWYKQDSKKFLKIMFSYNNKELIINETVPNRFSPKSPDKAHLNLHINSLELGDSAVYFCASSHGGEVGYTFGSGTRLTVV.

This clonotype has ten or more counts. The chain employs TRBV29-1 and TRBJ1-1; D is uncertain. This CDR3 is built from 12 residues. The V gene's germline CDR1 is SQVTM and CDR2 ANQGSEA. Trimming left V 3 bases short and J 2 bases short, with 7 bases between. The CDR3 sequence is CSVEVDNTEAFF. The CDR3 DNA is TGCAGCGTTGAGGTGGACAACACTGAAGCTTTCTTT.

The chain recombines TRBV20-1 with TRBJ1-2; 10 nucleotides agree with TRBD1. This CDR3 has 15 residues. Germline CDR1 DFQATT, CDR2 SNEGSKA (reference sequence). With V trimmed by 3 bases and J by 4 bases, 8 bases remained unmatched. CDR3 loop: CSARGPGQGSYGYTF. The CDR3 nucleotides read TGCAGTGCTAGGGGACCGGGACAGGGGTCCTATGGCTACACCTTC.

This rearrangement joins TRBV4-3 to TRBJ2-3; 11 bases agree with TRBD2. Germline trimming cut 1 base from V and 4 bases from J; bases unmatched to any gene: 10. The CDR3 spans 18 residues. Germline V gene data show CDR1 as LGHNA and CDR2 as YSLEER. CDR3 sequence: CASSQGLAGGFAADTQYF. The CDR3 bases are TGCGCCAGCAGCCAAGGTCTAGCGGGGGGCTTCGCGGCAGATACGCAGTATTTT.

The chain recombines TRBV9 with TRBJ2-7; 7 bases agree with TRBD1. Per the germline V gene, CDR1 is SGDLS and CDR2 is YYNGEE. This CDR3 has 14 amino acids. V lost 1 base to trimming and J lost 5 bases; unmatched junction nucleotides: 6. CDR3 DNA sequence: TGTGCCAGCAGCGTAATTAGGGGGCTTGACGAGCAGTACTTC. Translation: CASSVIRGLDEQYF.

The chain uses TRBV11-2 and TRBJ2-1; a possible D gene is TRBD2 (6 bases). With 0 bases removed from V and 3 bases from J, the gap between germline ends came to 15 bases. The CDR3 covers 17 residues. Germline V CDR1 and CDR2: SGHAT, FQNNGV. The CDR3 DNA is TGTGCCAGCAGCTTAGATCTGACTAGGGAAGTCTACAATGAGCAGTTCTTC. Translated, it gives CASSLDLTREVYNEQFF.